The entry that follows covers one T cell receptor (beta chain) sequence. It has no known antigen specificity. Qualities for individual bases were not recorded, and no much larger clone is one base off. The cohort comprised 666 healthy bone marrow donors. Cohort members were all nominally healthy when sampled, although unrecorded immune exposures were likely present. The donor was CMV seronegative and belonged to the group of 380 or so seronegative cohort members. Every donor gave a peripheral blood sample, and the peripheral blood mononuclear cells from that sample were used for TCR beta sequencing. The Qiagen DNeasy Blood Extraction Kit was used to extract genomic DNA from the blood cell samples. These data come from a study of cytomegalovirus exposure and HLA in healthy donors (TCRdb year 2017). Background on the whole study: According to an earlier analysis of 587 of the donors, some 180 million T cells yielded 117 million unique TCR beta sequences and around 280 Gb of sequence data. In addition to the first cohort of 650 to 750 subjects, a separate validation cohort of around 110 different subjects was used. Roughly 300 gigabases of sequencing data and tens of millions of unique TCR sequences were included in an early release covering about 600 HLA-typed donors. The later analysis used no new phenotypic data to find candidate immune exposures, relying instead on TCR beta sequences and their occurrence across donors. Typing coverage varied by locus: about 620-630 donors for A, B, C, DRB1 and DQB1; roughly 520 for DQA1; 606 for DPA1; approximately 490 for DPB1. A later genetic analysis took genome-wide SNP genotypes for about 65% of the 666 donors and used that subset as a discovery cohort. The study was designed to test whether signatures of past pathogen exposure could be identified by cataloging public T cell receptors. The study used immunosequencing to profile the T cell repertoires of approximately 690 subjects and linked those repertoires to cytomegalovirus serostatus. In an earlier analysis of roughly 540 of the donors, high-throughput TCR beta sequencing was used to judge whether each TCR beta V gene segment behaved as functional or pseudogenic. The study combined high-throughput TCR immunosequencing, statistical association of individual TCRs with disease status, and machine learning to predict cytomegalovirus infection status. Donor age, sex, ethnicity and CMV serostatus were compiled together with the repertoire data. HLA typing included class I and class II loci at four-digit resolution. Every repertoire in the discovery cohort had been generated on one and the same sequencing platform. The genetic ancestry cluster associated with self-reported Caucasian donors included 80% to 90% of the roughly 390 genotyped donors. A later analysis re-examined previously published TCR beta repertoires from about 670 donors and added high-resolution HLA genotyping to investigate patterns of TCR occurrence. On average, roughly 250,000 unique TCR beta nucleotide sequences were sequenced per donor among 398 genotyped donors of the cohort, with roughly a sixth of those sequences being non-productive. Roughly 5 DR-DQ haplotypes were handled as single units for association and clustering, since linkage in the cohort was strong. The study at large found these results: In a later analysis, HLA-associated TCR beta chains were found to be more clonally expanded and to have lower generation probabilities than equally common non-associated chains. Most TCR sequences were observed very rarely across donors, whereas some public TCRs were present in many individuals. It was suggested by the authors that the approach could potentially be generalized to other disease states and immunological phenotypes. Only TCR beta chains were sequenced in this cohort, and the absence of alpha or paired-chain data limited detectable features. In vitro tests confirmed that a few of the cytomegalovirus-associated TCR beta chains recognize cytomegalovirus antigens. A later genetic analysis reported fewer N-insertions in productive TCRs among donors in an Asian-associated ancestry cluster than the roughly 640-donor mean. A group of highly shared sequence variants was considered likely to be a technical artifact of the sequencing pipeline. In a later analysis, TCR association rates were found to vary across HLA loci, with the most associated TCRs seen for DRB1 alleles and the fewest for HLA-C alleles. In both the original and validation cohorts, the classifier was reported to diagnose cytomegalovirus status with high specificity and sensitivity. In a later analysis, about 16,000 TCR beta sequences were associated with specific HLA alleles at a false discovery rate of 0.05. Immune exposure information for the cohort was limited to CMV serostatus. V-gene and J-gene trimming of TCR beta chains was associated with a missense DCLRE1C variant in a later genetic analysis, and the association was replicated in an independent cohort. Presence/absence analyses assumed roughly uniform sequencing depth across donors, an assumption that may not hold. HLA typing was unavailable for some donors at each locus, so association tests used only the typed subset. When HLA alleles, especially DR and DQ, strongly co-occurred, TCR associations were difficult to assign to individual alleles. A further reported finding was that TCR beta sequences accurately predicted the HLA-A and HLA-B alleles for most subjects in the first cohort. In an earlier analysis of around 600 of the donors, most TCR beta V segments appeared in productive rearrangements about 87% or about 30% of the time, broadly matching IMGT annotations. The earlier analysis of 587 of the donors excluded over 15 rarely observed V segments, including chromosome 9 orphons, because counts were too low. A later analysis found that most CMV-associated TCR beta chains appeared HLA-restricted, with HLA associations seemingly driven largely by CMV exposure. In the study, around 160 TCR beta chains were listed as associated with cytomegalovirus. Linkage disequilibrium might explain the correlated functional status among segregating V segments, but an unknown experimental factor could not be excluded. Several of the top co-occurrence clusters appeared to be linked to parvovirus B19, influenza, CMV and Epstein-Barr virus, according to a later analysis.

Libraries were built with the immunoSEQ multiplex PCR assay. The multiplex PCR relied on a mix of 60 forward primers for TCR Vbeta segments and 13 reverse primers for TCR Jbeta segments. A multiplex PCR assay on genomic DNA amplified the CDR3 region of rearranged TCR beta genes. On the Illumina HiSeq System, the amplified TCR beta libraries were sequenced as 87-base-pair reads. The source study handled its data this way. In a later analysis, 80 million or so unique TCR beta chains were counted across the 500 to 850 repertoires, and roughly 11 million of these chains were shared by at least two donors. To remove PCR and sequencing errors, raw reads were error-corrected and collapsed into unique sequences using a nearest-neighbor algorithm that merged closely related sequences. V, D and J gene segments were assigned by aligning CDR3 sequences to IMGT reference sequences. For a sequence to be retained, at least a six-nucleotide match to both a V gene segment and a J gene segment was required. Rearrangements were classified as productive when the CDR3 lacked stop codons and remained in frame with V and J, and all other rearrangements were classified as non-productive. CDR3 was defined by IMGT convention, running from the second conserved V-encoded cysteine to the conserved J-encoded phenylalanine. The earlier analysis of about 610 of the donors excluded sequences that lacked an unambiguous match to a single V gene segment. In an earlier analysis of 587 of the donors, V segments were called functional above 56.7% productive rearrangements and were called segregating when the between-donor standard deviation exceeded 5%. To diagnose cytomegalovirus status from the catalog of TCR beta chain sequences, a statistical classification framework was built. A later analysis assigned V and J genes by comparing TCR nucleotide sequences with IMGT/GENE-DB human TR gene sequences. Using the TCRdist pipeline, a later analysis assigned CDR3 sequences along with most-parsimonious VDJ recombination scenarios. In a later analysis, each TCR beta chain was defined by its CDR3 amino acid sequence together with its V-gene family, and reads lacking a unique V-gene family were excluded. To address suspected cross-contamination and a sequencing artifact, a later analysis removed 450 to 700 highly shared, low-generation-probability nucleotide sequences. A later analysis calculated a clonal expansion index for each public chain from normalized within-repertoire ranks of inferred template counts. In a later analysis, generation probabilities were computed using a VDJ recombination model fitted to out-of-frame rearrangements, and the results were checked against IGoR. Hypergeometric tests were used in a later analysis to score TCR-TCR, TCR-HLA and TCR-CMV co-occurrence, with a repertoire-size bias correction applied to the TCR pairs. To estimate false discovery rates, a later analysis permuted the HLA or CMV assignments 20 times. In a later analysis, co-occurring TCRs were grouped using DBSCAN, with TCRdist sequence similarity added in when clustering inside HLA-allele-positive subsets. Repertoires with fewer than 30,000 or more than 120,000 public chains, plus five repertoires with anomalous nucleotide sharing, were excluded from co-occurrence clustering. The table was pulled from immuneACCESS by TCRdb, which kept in-frame rearrangements only. Such tables lose some clones; where checked, under half of the loss comes from unresolved V genes, and the rest has no known cause. V and J calls plus clone size are reproduced from that table; the DNA served to infer D and trimming. The sample table contains 90,000 to 140,000 clones; only one count was recorded for approximately 14% of them. 0.83% of the sample lies in the top ten.

The sequence was obtained from a female donor in good health and CMV-seronegative. Sequenced input: PBMCs.

The CDR3 reads CASSEETGGADTQYF. The DNA is as follows: TGTGCCAGCAGTGAAGAGACAGGGGGCGCAGATACGCAGTATTTT. The rearranged segments are TRBV6-1 and TRBJ2-3, and 10 junctional nucleotides match TRBD1. The germline V gene yields MNHNS for CDR1 and SASEGT for CDR2. From V the trimming removes 1 base and from J it removes 4 bases, while the gene matches leave 2 bases of the junction unaccounted for. The CDR3 contains 15 residues, cysteine and phenylalanine counted. Only the CDR3 region is kept as DNA, spanning 45 bases read in frame from base 1.